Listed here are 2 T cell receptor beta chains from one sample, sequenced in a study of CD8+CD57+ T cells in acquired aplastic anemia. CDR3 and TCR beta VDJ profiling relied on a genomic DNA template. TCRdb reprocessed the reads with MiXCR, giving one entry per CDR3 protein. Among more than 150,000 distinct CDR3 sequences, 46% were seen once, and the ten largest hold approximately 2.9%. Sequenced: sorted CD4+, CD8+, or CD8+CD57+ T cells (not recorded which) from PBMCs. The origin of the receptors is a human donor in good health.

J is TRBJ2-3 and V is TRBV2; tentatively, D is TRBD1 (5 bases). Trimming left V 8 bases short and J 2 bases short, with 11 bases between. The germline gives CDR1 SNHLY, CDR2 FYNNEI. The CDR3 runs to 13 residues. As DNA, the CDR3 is TGTGCCAGCTGGCAGGGCCACACAGATACGCAGTATTTT. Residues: CASWQGHTDTQYF. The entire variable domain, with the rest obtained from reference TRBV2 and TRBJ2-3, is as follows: EPEVTQTPSHQVTQMGQEVILRCVPISNHLYFYWYRQILGQKVEFLVSFYNNEISEKSEIFDDQFSVERPDGSNFTLKIRSTKLEDSAMYFCASWQGHTDTQYFGPGTRLTVL.

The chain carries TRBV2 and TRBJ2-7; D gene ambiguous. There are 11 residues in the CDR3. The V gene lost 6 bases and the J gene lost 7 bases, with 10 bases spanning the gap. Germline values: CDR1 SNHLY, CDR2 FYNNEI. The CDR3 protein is CASRDRSEQYF. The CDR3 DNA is TGTGCCAGCAGGGATCGTTCGGAGCAGTACTTC.